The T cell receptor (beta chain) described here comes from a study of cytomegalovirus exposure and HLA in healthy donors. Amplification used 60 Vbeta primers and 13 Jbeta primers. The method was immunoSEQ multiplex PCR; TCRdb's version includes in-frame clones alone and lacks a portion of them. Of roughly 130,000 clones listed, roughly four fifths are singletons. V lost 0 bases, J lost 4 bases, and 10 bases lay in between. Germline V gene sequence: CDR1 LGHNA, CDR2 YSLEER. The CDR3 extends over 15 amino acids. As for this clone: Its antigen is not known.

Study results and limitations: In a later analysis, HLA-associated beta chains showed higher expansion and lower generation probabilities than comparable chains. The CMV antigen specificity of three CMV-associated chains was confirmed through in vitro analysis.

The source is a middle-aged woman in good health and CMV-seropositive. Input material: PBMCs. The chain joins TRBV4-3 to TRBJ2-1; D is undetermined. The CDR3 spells CASSQDPGKYNEQFF. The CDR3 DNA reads TGCGCCAGCAGCCAAGATCCAGGCAAATACAATGAGCAGTTCTTC.